Below are 2 T cell receptor beta chains sequenced from a single sample in a study of blood T cell repertoires in COVID-19. TCRdb's copy holds only in-frame clones and misses some; the assay was immunoSEQ multiplex PCR. The sample holds 250,000 to 300,000 clones, roughly 80% seen once. Sample: PBMCs or T cells enriched from blood (not recorded which). The receptors shown here come from a man aged 35 to 55 who had been exposed to COVID-19.

The chain joins TRBV30 to TRBJ1-3; D is unresolved. V lost 3 bases, J lost 0 bases, and 3 bases lay in between. Germline-derived CDR1 and CDR2 are GTSNPN and SVGIG (reference sequence). CDR3 size: 12 residues. This chain's CDR3 is CAWSSSGNTIYF. The DNA for the CDR3 is TGTGCCTGGAGCTCCTCTGGAAACACCATATATTTT.

This clone was recorded a few times. This sequence joins TRBV9 and TRBJ2-1; no reliable D call. The CDR3 spans 15 residues. Germline lookup yields CDR1 SGDLS and CDR2 YYNGEE. Trimming took off 3 bases at V and 0 bases at J, with 10 bases between the two ends. CDR3 in DNA: TGTGCCAGCAGCGCCTCGCTACTCTCCTACAATGAGCAGTTCTTC. It codes for CASSASLLSYNEQFF.